This TCR beta chain was sequenced for a study of blood T cell repertoires in COVID-19. Clones were sequenced by immunoSEQ multiplex PCR, and TCRdb holds only the in-frame ones, with some missing. The table includes about 470,000 clones, 87% detected once. Assignment of participants to cohorts was predicated upon participant-reported clinical history. Cohort 3 recovery required two negative PCRs, clearance, or symptom resolution. CDR1 SNHLY and CDR2 FYNNEI come from the germline V gene. The V and J ends lost 5 bases and 7 bases, in that order; junction bases with no gene match: 12. CDR3 length equals 15 residues.

The sequenced material came from PBMCs or T cells enriched from blood (not recorded which). V usage is TRBV2 and J usage is TRBJ2-5, with 8 positions matching TRBD1. This receptor was obtained from a woman younger than 30 who had recovered from COVID-19. The CDR3 DNA reads TGTGCCAGCAGTCCCCTTCAGGGGGCCGGCGCGACCCAGTACTTC. It yields the protein CASSPLQGAGATQYF.